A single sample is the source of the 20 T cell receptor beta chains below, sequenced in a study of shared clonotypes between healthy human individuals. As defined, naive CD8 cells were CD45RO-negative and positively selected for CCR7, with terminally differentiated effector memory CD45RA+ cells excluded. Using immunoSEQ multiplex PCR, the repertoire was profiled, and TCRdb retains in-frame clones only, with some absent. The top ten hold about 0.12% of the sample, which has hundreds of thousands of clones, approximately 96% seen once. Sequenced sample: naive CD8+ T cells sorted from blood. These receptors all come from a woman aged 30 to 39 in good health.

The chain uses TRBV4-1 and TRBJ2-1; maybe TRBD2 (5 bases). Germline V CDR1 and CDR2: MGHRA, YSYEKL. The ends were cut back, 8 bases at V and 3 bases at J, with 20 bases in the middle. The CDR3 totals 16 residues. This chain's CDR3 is CASSDGILDLYNEQFF. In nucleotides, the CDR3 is TGCGCCAGCTCAGACGGGATTCTCGACCTCTACAATGAGCAGTTCTTC.

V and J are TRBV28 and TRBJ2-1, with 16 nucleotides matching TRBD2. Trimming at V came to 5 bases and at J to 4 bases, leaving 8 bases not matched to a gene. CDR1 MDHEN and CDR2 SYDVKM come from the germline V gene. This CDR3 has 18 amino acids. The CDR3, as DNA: TGTGCCAGCAGTACCGGGACTAGCGGGAGGGCATGGTACAATGAGCAGTTCTTC. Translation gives CASSTGTSGRAWYNEQFF.

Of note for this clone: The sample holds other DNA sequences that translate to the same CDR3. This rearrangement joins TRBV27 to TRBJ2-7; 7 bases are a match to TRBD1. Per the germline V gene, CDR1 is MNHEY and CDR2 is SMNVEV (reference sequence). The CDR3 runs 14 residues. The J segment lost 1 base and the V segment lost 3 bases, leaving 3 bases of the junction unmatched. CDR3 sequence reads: CASSFTGASYEQYF. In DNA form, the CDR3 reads TGTGCCAGCAGTTTCACAGGGGCTTCCTACGAGCAGTACTTC.

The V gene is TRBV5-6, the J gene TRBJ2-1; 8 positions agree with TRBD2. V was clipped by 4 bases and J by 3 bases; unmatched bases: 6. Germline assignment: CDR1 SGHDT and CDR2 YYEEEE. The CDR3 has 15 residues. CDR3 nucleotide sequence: TGTGCCAGCAGCCAAGCGGGAGAAGGCTACAATGAGCAGTTCTTC. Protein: CASSQAGEGYNEQFF.

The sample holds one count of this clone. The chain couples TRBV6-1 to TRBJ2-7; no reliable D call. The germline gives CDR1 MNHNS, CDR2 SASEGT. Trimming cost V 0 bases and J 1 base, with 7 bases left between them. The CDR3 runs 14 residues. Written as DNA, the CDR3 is TGTGCCAGCAGTGAAGCGCGGTTGTCCTACGAGCAGTACTTC. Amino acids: CASSEARLSYEQYF.

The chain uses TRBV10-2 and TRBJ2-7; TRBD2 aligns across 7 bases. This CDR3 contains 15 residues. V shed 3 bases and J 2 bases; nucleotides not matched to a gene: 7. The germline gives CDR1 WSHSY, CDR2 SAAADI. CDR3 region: CASSDPWGGPYEQYF. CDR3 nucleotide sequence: TGCGCCAGCAGTGATCCGTGGGGGGGACCCTACGAGCAGTACTTC.

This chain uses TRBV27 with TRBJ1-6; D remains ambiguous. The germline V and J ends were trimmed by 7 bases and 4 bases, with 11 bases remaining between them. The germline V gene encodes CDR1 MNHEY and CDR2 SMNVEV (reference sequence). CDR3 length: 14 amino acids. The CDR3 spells CASTLAGYNSPLHF. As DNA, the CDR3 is TGTGCCAGCACCTTAGCGGGGTATAATTCACCCCTCCACTTT.

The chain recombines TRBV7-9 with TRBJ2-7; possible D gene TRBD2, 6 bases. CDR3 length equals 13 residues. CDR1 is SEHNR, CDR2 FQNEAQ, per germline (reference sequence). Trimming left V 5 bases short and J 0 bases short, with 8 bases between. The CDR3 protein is CASSGRNSYEQYF. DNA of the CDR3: TGTGCCAGCAGCGGGAGGAACTCCTACGAGCAGTACTTC. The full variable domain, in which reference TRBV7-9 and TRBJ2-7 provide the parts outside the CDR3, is DTGVSQNPRHKITKRGQNVTFRCDPISEHNRLYWYRQTLGQGPEFLTYFQNEAQLEKSRLLSDRFSAERPKGSFSTLEIQRTEQGDSAMYLCASSGRNSYEQYFGPGTRLTVT.

DNA for the CDR3: TGTGCCAGCAGCCCCGGCGGCTACGAGCAGTACTTC. Its translation: CASSPGGYEQYF. The genes are TRBV7-3 and TRBJ2-7; D gene unclear. CDR3 length: 12 amino acids. Germline assignment: CDR1 SGHTA and CDR2 FQGTGA. Trimming left V 5 bases short and J 3 bases short, with 8 bases between.

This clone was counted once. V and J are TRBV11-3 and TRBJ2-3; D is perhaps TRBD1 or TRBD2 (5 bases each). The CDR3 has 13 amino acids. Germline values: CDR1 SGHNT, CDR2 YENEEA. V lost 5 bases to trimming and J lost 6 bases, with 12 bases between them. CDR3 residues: CASSHEWDDTQYF. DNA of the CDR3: TGTGCCAGCAGCCATGAATGGGACGATACGCAGTATTTT.

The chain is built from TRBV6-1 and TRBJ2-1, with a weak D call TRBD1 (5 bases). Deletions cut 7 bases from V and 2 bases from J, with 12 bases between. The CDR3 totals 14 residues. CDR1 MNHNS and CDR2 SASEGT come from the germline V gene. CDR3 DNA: TGTGCCAGCATAGGGGTTTCAACCTACAATGAGCAGTTCTTC. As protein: CASIGVSTYNEQFF.

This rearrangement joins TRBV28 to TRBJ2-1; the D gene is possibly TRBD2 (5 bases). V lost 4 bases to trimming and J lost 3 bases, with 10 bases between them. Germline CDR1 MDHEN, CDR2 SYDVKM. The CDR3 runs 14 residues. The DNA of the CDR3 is TGTGCCAGCAGTTACCGGGAAGACTACAATGAGCAGTTCTTC. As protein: CASSYREDYNEQFF.

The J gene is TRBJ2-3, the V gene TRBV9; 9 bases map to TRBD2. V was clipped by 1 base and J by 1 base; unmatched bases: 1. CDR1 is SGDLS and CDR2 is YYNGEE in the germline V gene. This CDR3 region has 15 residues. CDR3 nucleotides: TGTGCCAGCAGCGTAAAGCGGGAGGGCACAGATACGCAGTATTTT. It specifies CASSVKREGTDTQYF.

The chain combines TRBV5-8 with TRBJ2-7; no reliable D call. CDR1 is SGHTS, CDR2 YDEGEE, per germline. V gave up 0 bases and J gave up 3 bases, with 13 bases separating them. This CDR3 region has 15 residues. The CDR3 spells CASSLAIGSGYEQYF. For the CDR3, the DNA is TGTGCCAGCAGCTTGGCCATCGGCAGTGGCTACGAGCAGTACTTC.

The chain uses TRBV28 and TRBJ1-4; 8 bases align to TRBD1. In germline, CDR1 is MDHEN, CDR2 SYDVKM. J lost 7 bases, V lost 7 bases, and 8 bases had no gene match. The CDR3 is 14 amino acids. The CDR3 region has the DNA TGTGCCAGCAACTTTTACAGGGGGAGTGAAAAACTGTTTTTT. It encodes CASNFYRGSEKLFF.

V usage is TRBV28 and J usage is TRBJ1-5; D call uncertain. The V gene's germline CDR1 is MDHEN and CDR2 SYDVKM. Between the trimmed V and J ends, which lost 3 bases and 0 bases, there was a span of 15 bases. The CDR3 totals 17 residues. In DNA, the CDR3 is TGTGCCAGCAGTTTCGGCGGTTTCCCCAATAGCAATCAGCCCCAGCATTTT. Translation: CASSFGGFPNSNQPQHF.

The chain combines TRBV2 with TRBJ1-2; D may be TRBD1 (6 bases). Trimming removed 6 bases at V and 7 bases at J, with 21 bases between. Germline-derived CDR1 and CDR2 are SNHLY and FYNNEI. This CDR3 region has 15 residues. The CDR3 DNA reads TGTGCCAGCAGGGAGGACAGACGAACACTGAGTGGCTACACCTTC. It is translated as CASREDRRTLSGYTF.

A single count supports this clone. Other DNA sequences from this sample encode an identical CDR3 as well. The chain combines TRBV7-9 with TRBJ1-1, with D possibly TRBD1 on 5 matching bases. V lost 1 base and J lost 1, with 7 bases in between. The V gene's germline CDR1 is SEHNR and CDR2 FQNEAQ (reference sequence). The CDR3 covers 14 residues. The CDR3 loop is CASSLGQGNTEAFF. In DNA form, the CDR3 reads TGTGCCAGCAGCTTAGGGCAGGGGAACACTGAAGCTTTCTTT.

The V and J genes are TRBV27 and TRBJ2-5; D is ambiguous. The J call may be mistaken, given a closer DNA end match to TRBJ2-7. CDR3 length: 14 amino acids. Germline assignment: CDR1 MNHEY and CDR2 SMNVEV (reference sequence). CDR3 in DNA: TGTGCCAGCAGTCCCCTAGGCGTAGCCTACGAGCAGTACTTC. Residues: CASSPLGVAYEQYF.

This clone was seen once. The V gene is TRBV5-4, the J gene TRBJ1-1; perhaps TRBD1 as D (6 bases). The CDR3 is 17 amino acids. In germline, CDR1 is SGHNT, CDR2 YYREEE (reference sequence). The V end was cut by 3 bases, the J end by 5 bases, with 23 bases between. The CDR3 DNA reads TGTGCCAGCAGCTCGGGGACAAACCTCTTGGTGGGGACTGAAGCTTTCTTT. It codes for CASSSGTNLLVGTEAFF.